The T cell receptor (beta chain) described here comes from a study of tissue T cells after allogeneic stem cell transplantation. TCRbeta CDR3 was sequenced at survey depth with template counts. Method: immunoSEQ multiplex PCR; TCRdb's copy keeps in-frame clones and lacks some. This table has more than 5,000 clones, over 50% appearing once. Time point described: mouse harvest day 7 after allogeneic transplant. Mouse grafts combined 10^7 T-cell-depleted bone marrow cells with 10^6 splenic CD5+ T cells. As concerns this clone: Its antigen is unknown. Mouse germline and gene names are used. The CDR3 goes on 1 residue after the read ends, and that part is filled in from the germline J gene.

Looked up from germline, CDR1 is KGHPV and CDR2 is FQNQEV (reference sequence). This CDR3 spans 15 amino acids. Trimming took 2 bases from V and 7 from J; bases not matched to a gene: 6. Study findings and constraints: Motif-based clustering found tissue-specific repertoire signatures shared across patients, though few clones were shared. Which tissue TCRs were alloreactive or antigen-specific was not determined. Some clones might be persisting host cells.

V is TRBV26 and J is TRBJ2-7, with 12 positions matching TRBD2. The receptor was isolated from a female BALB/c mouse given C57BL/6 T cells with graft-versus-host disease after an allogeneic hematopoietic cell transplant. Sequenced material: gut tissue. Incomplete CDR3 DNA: TGTGCCAGCAGTCTGGACTGGGGGGGCGCGGGAGAACAGTAC. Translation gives CASSLDWGGAGEQY. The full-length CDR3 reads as CASSLDWGGAGEQYF.